This TCR beta chain came from a study of CD8 T cells in Susac syndrome. The RNA input was roughly 0.45 to 1 ug, and it was reverse transcribed with random hexamers. Each CDR3 protein is one row after TCRdb ran MiXCR on the immunoSEQ multiplex PCR reads. The sample has about 290,000 distinct CDR3 sequences, about 91% seen once. The CDR3 spans 15 residues. V was pared by 7 bases and J by 4 bases, with 8 bases of the junction left unmatched. TCR beta was sequenced from blood CD8+ and CD4+ T cells. Stable or active relapsing-remitting multiple sclerosis, untreated and meeting revised McDonald criteria, defined the controls. The authors negatively isolated CD8+ and CD4+ T cells and FACS-enriched TEMRA cells.

The V gene is TRBV12-3 or TRBV12-4, the J gene TRBJ2-1; TRBD2 agrees at 9 bases. The receptor comes from a human donor with multiple sclerosis. The specimen was CD8+ T cells from PBMCs. The CDR3, as DNA: TGTGCCAGCACCCTGCTAGCGGGGCAGTACAATGAGCAGTTCTTC. Its translation is CASTLLAGQYNEQFF.